This entry lists 6 T cell receptor beta chains sequenced from one sample in a study of graft-versus-host responses after intestinal transplantation (dated by TCRdb to 2020 to 2022). Library preparation used the immunoSEQ multiplex PCR assay. This is the immuneACCESS table as TCRdb keeps it, with only in-frame sequences that have V and J called. A part of the clones is gone; compared with another copy, unresolved V genes explain less than half, and the rest is unexplained. The sample has some 44,000 clones on record, about 95% of them singletons. Of the sample, about 1.6% is held by the ten largest clones. Sequenced material: PBMCs, taken 335 days after intestinal transplant. The receptors were sampled from a human patient who received an intestinal transplant, so some T cells may come from the graft donor.

This clone has just one count. This chain links TRBV27 with TRBJ1-4; D remains ambiguous. Trimming removed 6 bases from V and 5 bases from J, with 13 bases in between. The germline gives CDR1 MNHEY, CDR2 SMNVEV (reference sequence). CDR3 length equals 14 residues. The CDR3: CASSPGSWNEKLFF. The CDR3 nucleotides read TGTGCCAGCAGCCCCGGGTCATGGAATGAAAAACTGTTTTTT.

Worth noting for this clone: An end of the junction differs from the germline gene, which may be a read error. The rearrangement uses TRBV9 and TRBJ2-2; no firm D call. The CDR3 has 14 residues. Germline values: CDR1 SGDLS, CDR2 YYNGEE. The CDR3 bases are TGTGCCAGCGGCGTAGGACCCGACACCGGGGAGCTGTTTTTT. Its translation is CASGVGPDTGELFF.

The chain uses TRBV7-7 and TRBJ2-5, with D perhaps matching TRBD1 (6 bases). CDR1 and CDR2 from the germline V gene are SSHAT and FNYEAQ (reference sequence). Trimming cost V 3 bases and J 1 base, with 12 bases left between them. CDR3 size: 15 residues. The CDR3 loop reads CASSLQGRLQETQYF. CDR3 coding DNA: TGTGCCAGCAGCTTGCAGGGGCGGCTCCAAGAGACCCAGTACTTC. The full variable domain, in which reference TRBV7-7 and TRBJ2-5 provide the parts outside the CDR3, is GAGVSQSPRYKVTKRGQDVTLRCDPISSHATLYWYQQALGQGPEFLTYFNYEAQPDKSGLPSDRFSAERPEGSISTLTIQRTEQRDSAMYRCASSLQGRLQETQYFGPGTRLLVL.

The gene calls are TRBV19 and TRBJ2-7, with TRBD1 identical over 7 bases. This CDR3 is 15 amino acids long. V lost 4 bases, J lost 3 bases, and 9 bases stayed unmatched. Germline V gene lookup returns CDR1 LNHDA and CDR2 SQIVND (reference sequence). The CDR3 here is CASSTGDRVGYEQYF. The DNA for the CDR3 is TGTGCCAGTAGTACCGGAGACAGGGTGGGCTACGAGCAGTACTTC.

This sequence joins TRBV5-5 and TRBJ2-7; no reliable D call. Germline lookup yields CDR1 SGHKS and CDR2 YYEKEE (reference sequence). V lost 0 bases, J lost 0 bases, and 7 bases lay in between. This CDR3 is built from 14 residues. The CDR3 here is CASSLVTGSYEQYF. The CDR3 DNA sequence: TGTGCCAGCAGCTTGGTAACGGGCTCCTACGAGCAGTACTTC.

V usage is TRBV2 and J usage is TRBJ2-7; TRBD1 matches 7 bases. This CDR3 has 17 residues. Germline V gives CDR1 SNHLY, CDR2 FYNNEI. V lost 8 bases and J lost 3; bases outside the gene matches: 19. The CDR3 is CASRQTPTGSRYYEQYF. In DNA form, the CDR3 reads TGTGCCAGCCGCCAGACCCCGACAGGGTCCCGATACTACGAGCAGTACTTC.